This TCR beta chain was found in a study of T cells after posttransplantation cyclophosphamide. Generated by immunoSEQ multiplex PCR, the TCRdb table keeps only in-frame clones and is missing some. This sample has 16,000 or so clones; almost 95% occur once, and the top ten carry 0.5% to 0.6%. Overall study findings and caveats: Later blood repertoires were often dominated by clones from the donor CD8+ memory compartment. Recipient CMV seropositivity and CMV reactivation strongly tracked TRB clonality. Tissue-infiltrating T cells from skin or gut overlapped little with blood T cells.

This CDR3 region has 13 residues. Germline CDR1 reads SGHAT; CDR2 reads FQNNGV. Trimming took off 5 bases at V and 7 bases at J, with 14 bases between the two ends. The count of this clone is one. Its target is unknown. Busulfan-fludarabine conditioning, marrow transplant, and cyclophosphamide on days +3 and +4 were administered. This rearrangement joins TRBV11-2 to TRBJ1-1; D is undetermined. This TCR was sampled from a male patient aged 55 to 69 who received an allogeneic stem cell transplant from a related donor and was CMV-positive. The graft donor may have given rise to some T cells. Here the sequenced sample was CD4+ T cells sorted from blood, taken after allogeneic stem cell transplant with posttransplant cyclophosphamide. The CDR3 is CASSQRVSNEAFF. The CDR3 nucleotides read TGTGCCAGCAGCCAGAGGGTTTCAAATGAAGCTTTCTTT.